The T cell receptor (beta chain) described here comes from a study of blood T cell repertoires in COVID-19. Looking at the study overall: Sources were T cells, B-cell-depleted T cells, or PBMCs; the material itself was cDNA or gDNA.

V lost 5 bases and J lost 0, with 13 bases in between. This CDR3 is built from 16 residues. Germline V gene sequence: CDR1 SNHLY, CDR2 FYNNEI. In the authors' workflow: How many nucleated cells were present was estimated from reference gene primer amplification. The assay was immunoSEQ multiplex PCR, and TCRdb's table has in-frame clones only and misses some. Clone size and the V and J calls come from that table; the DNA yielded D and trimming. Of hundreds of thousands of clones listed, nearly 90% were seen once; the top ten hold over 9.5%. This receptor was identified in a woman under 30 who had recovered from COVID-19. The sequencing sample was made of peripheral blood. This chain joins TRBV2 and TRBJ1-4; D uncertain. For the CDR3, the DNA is TGTGCCAGCAGTTCGAGTATTAGCCCAACTAATGAAAAACTGTTTTTT. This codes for CASSSSISPTNEKLFF.